This T cell receptor beta chain was documented in a study of T-cell memory formation after mild COVID-19. Whole-study findings and limits: Later expanders leaned CD4+, whereas clones that contracted between day 15 and 85 were balanced CD4/CD8. Pre-infection memory carried some responding clones, suggesting that cross-reactive memory joined. Shrinking CD4+ clones resided mostly in CM and EM, and CD8+ ones in EMRA.

TCR alpha and TCR beta cDNA libraries carrying sample barcodes and UMIs were produced by 5'RACE using constant-segment primers. TCRdb passed the 5' RACE reads through MiXCR, listing each CDR3 protein once. The sample comprises about 400,000 distinct CDR3 sequences, approximately 15% of which are singletons, and 20% to 25% rests with the top ten. This clonotype was found a few times. Its antigen is unknown. The germline V and J ends were trimmed by 4 bases and 4 bases, with 13 bases remaining between them. This CDR3 has 14 residues. CDR1 and CDR2 from the germline V gene are MRHNA and SNTAGT. This TCR derives from a man younger than 35 who had mild COVID-19 (a few samples of this study predate the infection). Cell type and time point are not known. Sequences were obtained from PBMCs or a T cell subset sorted from them (not recorded which). The rearrangement joins TRBV6-4 to TRBJ1-1; D is undetermined. CDR3 nucleotide sequence: TGTGCCAGCAGTGCCACGCCATACCGCACTGAAGCTTTCTTT. Translation gives CASSATPYRTEAFF.